The 12 T cell receptor beta chains below all came from one sample that was sequenced in a study of blood T cell repertoires in COVID-19. The method was immunoSEQ multiplex PCR; TCRdb's version includes in-frame clones alone and lacks a portion of them. The sample has 110,000 to 150,000 clones, about 86% seen once. Sequenced material: peripheral blood. Receptors were obtained from a human donor in a cohort sampled during active COVID-19.

The chain links TRBV27 to TRBJ2-3; tentatively, D is TRBD2 (5 bases). In germline, CDR1 is MNHEY, CDR2 SMNVEV (reference sequence). The CDR3 spans 13 residues. Trimming shortened V by 6 bases and J by 3 bases, and 10 bases separated the two germline ends. Here the CDR3 DNA reads TGTGCCAGCAGCGGGGTTGGAACAGATACGCAGTATTTT. It yields the protein CASSGVGTDTQYF.

In its sample, this clone was seen a few times. This chain connects TRBV4-2 to TRBJ1-4, with 8 bases lining up with TRBD1. The junction had 11 bases not matched to a gene; V was cut back by 2 bases and J by 3 bases. The CDR3 is 18 amino acids. CDR1 is LGHNA and CDR2 is YNFKEQ in the germline V gene. Written as DNA, the CDR3 is TGTGCCAGCAGCCAAAACGACAGGGGCGGCGTTGCTAATGAAAAACTGTTTTTT. Its protein is CASSQNDRGGVANEKLFF.

The rearrangement links TRBV2 to TRBJ1-1; D unclear. Germline V lookup: CDR1 SNHLY, CDR2 FYNNEI. Trimming pared 3 bases from V and 4 bases from J, leaving 6 bases between. The CDR3 sequence is 12 residues long. CDR3 residues: CASSDGGTEAFF. The CDR3 bases are TGTGCCAGCAGTGACGGAGGCACTGAAGCTTTCTTT.

The rearrangement joins TRBV12-5 to TRBJ1-5, with D possibly matching TRBD1 (6 bases). Trimming left V 5 bases short and J 0 bases short, with 14 bases between. CDR1 and CDR2 from the germline V gene are LGHNT and FRNRAP. The CDR3 totals 16 residues. CDR3 residues: CASGRDGDNSNQPQHF. For the CDR3, the DNA is TGTGCTAGTGGTCGGGACGGGGACAATAGCAATCAGCCCCAGCATTTT.

The rearrangement uses TRBV5-1 and TRBJ1-1; D is perhaps TRBD1 (5 bases). Germline V gene data show CDR1 as SGHRS and CDR2 as YFSETQ. Trimming shortened V by 1 base and J by 5 bases, and 9 bases separated the two germline ends. The CDR3 is 13 amino acids. CDR3 DNA: TGCGCCAGCAGCTTGCAGGGAAAGACTGAAGCTTTCTTT. Protein: CASSLQGKTEAFF. Together with reference TRBV5-1 and TRBJ1-1, the CDR3 gives the full variable domain: KAGVTQTPRYLIKTRGQQVTLSCSPISGHRSVSWYQQTPGQGLQFLFEYFSETQRNKGNFPGRFSGRQFSNSRSEMNVSTLELGDSALYLCASSLQGKTEAFFGQGTRLTVV.

The chain uses TRBV28 and TRBJ1-2; 9 positions match TRBD1. Germline V gives CDR1 MDHEN, CDR2 SYDVKM. Germline trimming cut 4 bases from V and 0 bases from J; bases unmatched to any gene: 3. The length of the CDR3 is 15 residues. The CDR3 here is CASSSRTGANYGYTF. The CDR3 DNA follows: TGTGCCAGCAGTTCACGGACAGGGGCTAACTATGGCTACACCTTC.

Regarding this clone: Additional DNA sequences in this sample encode the identical CDR3. The rearrangement joins TRBV5-1 to TRBJ1-4; 8 bases fit TRBD1. CDR3 size: 14 residues. Looked up from germline, CDR1 is SGHRS and CDR2 is YFSETQ. The junction had 4 bases not matched to a gene; V was cut back by 1 base and J by 8 bases. The CDR3, as DNA: TGCGCCAGCAGCTTGTTGACAGGGGACGAAAAACTGTTTTTT. Translating gives CASSLLTGDEKLFF. Looking up the rest from reference TRBV5-1 and TRBJ1-4 gives the full variable domain: KAGVTQTPRYLIKTRGQQVTLSCSPISGHRSVSWYQQTPGQGLQFLFEYFSETQRNKGNFPGRFSGRQFSNSRSEMNVSTLELGDSALYLCASSLLTGDEKLFFGSGTQLSVL.

The rearrangement uses TRBV7-9 and TRBJ1-1; TRBD1 agrees at 9 bases. V was pared by 5 bases and J by 4 bases, with 14 bases of the junction left unmatched. The germline V gene encodes CDR1 SEHNR and CDR2 FQNEAQ (reference sequence). The CDR3 runs 17 residues. CDR3 coding DNA: TGTGCCAGCAGCCCCGGGACAGGGCGGCTGCTGGGCACTGAAGCTTTCTTT. Its translation: CASSPGTGRLLGTEAFF.

The chain is built from TRBV19 and TRBJ1-6, with D perhaps TRBD1 (6 bases). Per germline, CDR1 LNHDA and CDR2 SQIVND (reference sequence). Between the trimmed V and J ends, which lost 1 base and 4 bases, there was a span of 14 bases. The CDR3 length is 17 residues. As DNA, the CDR3 is TGTGCCAGTAGTATAGTAACGACAGGCGAATATAATTCACCCCTCCACTTT. Protein: CASSIVTTGEYNSPLHF.

V usage is TRBV4-1 and J usage is TRBJ2-7, with TRBD1 matching 9 bases. The CDR3 contains 20 residues. The germline CDR1 and CDR2 sequences are MGHRA and YSYEKL. J gave up 2 bases and V 0 bases, and 17 bases lay outside the gene matches. CDR3 region: CASSQDGAFVPGTGTYEQYF. CDR3 in DNA: TGCGCCAGCAGCCAAGATGGGGCATTCGTTCCCGGGACAGGGACCTACGAGCAGTACTTC.

This clone came up a few times. CDR3 amino acids: CASTPQGGGQGLNYGYTF. CDR3 DNA sequence: TGCGCCAGCACCCCACAGGGGGGAGGACAGGGGTTGAACTATGGCTACACCTTC. The chain combines TRBV5-1 with TRBJ1-2, with 9 nucleotides matching TRBD1. The CDR3 is 18 residues long. V lost 6 bases, J lost 2 bases, and 17 bases stayed unmatched. Germline-derived CDR1 and CDR2 are SGHRS and YFSETQ.

This chain joins TRBV5-4 and TRBJ2-1; 12 bases map to TRBD1. The CDR3 covers 15 residues. V trimming: 4 bases; J trimming: 9 bases; junction bases outside the gene matches: 8. CDR1 and CDR2 from the germline V gene are SGHNT and YYREEE (reference sequence). The CDR3 bases are TGTGCCAGCAGCCCGGGGACAGGGGGCTTCAGTGAGCAGTTCTTC. Its protein product is CASSPGTGGFSEQFF. The whole variable domain, remainder taken from reference TRBV5-4 and TRBJ2-1, is ETGVTQSPTHLIKTRGQQVTLRCSSQSGHNTVSWYQQALGQGPQFIFQYYREEENGRGNFPPRFSGLQFPNYSSELNVNALELDDSALYLCASSPGTGGFSEQFFGPGTRLTVL.